One T cell receptor (beta chain) is described in this entry. Its antigen is still unknown. These data originate in a study of T cells after posttransplantation cyclophosphamide. Assay: immunoSEQ multiplex PCR; the TCRdb copy retains only in-frame clones and omits some. The table records about 52,000 clones, around 94% of them present only once. Peripheral blood was collected from the related graft donor on the marrow donation day. CDR3 length: 11 amino acids. Deletions cut 5 bases from V and 3 bases from J, with 5 bases between. Germline CDR1 and CDR2: SGHTA and FQGNSA. Study-level results: After PTCy, TRB diversity resembled that of CNI/methotrexate controls. Skin or GI-infiltrating T cells shared few TRB sequences with blood. Donor-recipient repertoire similarity was low at 1-2 months, rising over year one.

The chain is built from TRBV7-2 and TRBJ2-7; no firm D call. The TCR comes from a woman between 25 and 40 years old in good health and a related stem cell transplant donor. Sequencing was carried out using PBMCs. The CDR3 protein is CASSAYYEQYF. CDR3 DNA: TGTGCCAGCAGCGCCTACTACGAGCAGTACTTC.